Each of the 5 T cell receptor beta chains below was sequenced from the same sample in a study of blood T cell repertoires in COVID-19. Here immunoSEQ multiplex PCR was the method, and the copy in TCRdb shows in-frame clones only, minus some. This sample has around 200,000 clones; approximately 78% occur once, and the top ten carry 2.5% to 3%. What was sequenced was peripheral blood. These receptors all come from a woman aged 80 or over with active or convalescent COVID-19.

The count of this clone is one. This sequence joins TRBV12-5 and TRBJ2-1, with D perhaps matching TRBD2 (5 bases). This CDR3 is 14 amino acids long. CDR1 and CDR2 from the germline V gene are LGHNT and FRNRAP. Deletions cut 3 bases from V and 3 bases from J, with 9 bases between. Here the CDR3 reads CASGLGGIYNEQFF. For the CDR3, the DNA is TGTGCTAGTGGTTTAGGAGGTATCTACAATGAGCAGTTCTTC.

The table lists this clone with a few counts. The chain couples TRBV18 to TRBJ2-5, with D possibly TRBD1 on 6 matching bases. The CDR3 extends over 16 amino acids. V shed 2 bases and J shed 5 bases, with 18 bases lying between them. From germline, CDR1 is KGHSH and CDR2 LQKENI. Here the CDR3 DNA reads TGTGCCAGCTCACCATGGGCACAGGGCGTGCGGGAGACCCAGTACTTC. It codes for CASSPWAQGVRETQYF.

In DNA, the CDR3 is TGTGCCACCAGCAGAGATCGTCTCTCTAACTATGGCTACACCTTC. Translating gives CATSRDRLSNYGYTF. The rearrangement uses TRBV15 and TRBJ1-2; D is ambiguous. V lost 0 bases to trimming and J lost 0 bases, with 8 bases between them. The V gene's germline CDR1 is LNHNV and CDR2 YYDKDF (reference sequence). CDR3 size: 15 residues.

This clone turned up a few times. The chain recombines TRBV5-4 with TRBJ2-5; 8 nucleotides match TRBD1. There are 14 residues in the CDR3. Germline V gene lookup returns CDR1 SGHNT and CDR2 YYREEE (reference sequence). The V and J ends lost 5 bases and 7 bases, in that order; junction bases with no gene match: 10. CDR3 loop: CASSSSTGAGTQYF. CDR3 DNA sequence: TGTGCCAGCAGTTCATCGACAGGGGCCGGGACCCAGTACTTC.

This chain uses TRBV7-2 with TRBJ2-5, with TRBD1 matching 7 bases. The CDR3 spans 15 residues. Germline CDR1 reads SGHTA; CDR2 reads FQGNSA. The V and J ends lost 4 bases and 2 bases, in that order; junction bases with no gene match: 7. CDR3 amino acids: CASSSAAGGQETQYF. The CDR3 DNA follows: TGTGCCAGCAGCTCGGCCGCAGGGGGTCAAGAGACCCAGTACTTC. Filled out from reference TRBV7-2 and TRBJ2-5, the complete variable domain reads GAGVSQSPSNKVTEKGKDVELRCDPISGHTALYWYRQSLGQGLEFLIYFQGNSAPDKSGLPSDRFSAERTGGSVSTLTIQRTQQEDSAVYLCASSSAAGGQETQYFGPGTRLLVL.